The next 20 T cell receptor beta chains were all read from a single sample in a study of blood T cell repertoires in COVID-19. Sequenced by immunoSEQ multiplex PCR; TCRdb stores in-frame clones only, minus some. This sample has about 320,000 clones; roughly 85% occur once, and the top ten carry about 2%. The specimen was PBMCs or T cells enriched from blood (not recorded which). These receptors were collected from a woman in her 30s who had been exposed to COVID-19.

The V and J genes are TRBV7-3 and TRBJ2-1; 8 nucleotides line up with TRBD1. Germline loops: CDR1 SGHTA, CDR2 FQGTGA. Trimming took 4 bases from V and 9 from J; bases not matched to a gene: 11. The CDR3 sequence is 15 residues long. CDR3 in DNA: TGTGCCAGCAGCTCAACCGGACAGGGATTGCGTGAGCAGTTCTTC. Its translation is CASSSTGQGLREQFF. Combining the CDR3 with reference TRBV7-3 and TRBJ2-1 gives the whole variable domain GAGVSQTPSNKVTEKGKYVELRCDPISGHTALYWYRQSLGQGPEFLIYFQGTGAADDSGLPNDRFFAVRPEGSVSTLKIQRTERGDSAVYLCASSSTGQGLREQFFGPGTRLTVL.

V is TRBV6-5 and J is TRBJ1-3; D is undetermined. Germline CDR1 reads MNHEY; CDR2 reads SVGAGI. The CDR3 length is 12 residues. The V and J ends lost 8 bases and 9 bases respectively, with 14 bases between them. The CDR3 loop reads CASGEGGGTIYF. The DNA for the CDR3 is TGTGCCAGCGGGGAGGGTGGAGGCACCATATATTTT.

This chain connects TRBV10-3 to TRBJ1-2; 9 nucleotides align to TRBD1. This CDR3 has 12 residues. J gave up 8 bases and V 6 bases, and 4 bases lay outside the gene matches. Germline lookup yields CDR1 ENHRY and CDR2 SYGVKD. CDR3 nucleotide sequence: TGTGCCATCAGGGGGACAGGGAAAGGCTACACCTTC. It yields the protein CAIRGTGKGYTF.

The CDR3 DNA is TGTGCCAGCAGGCTAGCGGTCGCTTCCTACAATGAGCAGTTCTTC. Translation: CASRLAVASYNEQFF. The chain uses TRBV25-1 and TRBJ2-1; 7 nucleotides line up with TRBD2. CDR3 length: 15 residues. The V gene's germline CDR1 is MGHDK and CDR2 SYGVNS. V lost 6 bases to trimming and J lost 1 base; unmatched junction nucleotides: 6.

J is TRBJ1-4 and V is TRBV4-1; perhaps TRBD1 as D (5 bases). The CDR3 loop spans 15 amino acids. Germline V gene sequence: CDR1 MGHRA, CDR2 YSYEKL. The ends were cut back, 2 bases at V and 9 bases at J, with 16 bases in the middle. This chain's CDR3 is CASSQQGKGLQKLFF. DNA of the CDR3: TGCGCCAGCAGCCAACAGGGAAAGGGGTTACAAAAACTGTTTTTT.

This chain joins TRBV28 and TRBJ1-1; D is uncertain. CDR1 MDHEN and CDR2 SYDVKM come from the germline V gene. The CDR3 covers 12 residues. V was clipped by 6 bases and J by 6 bases, with 11 bases between them. The CDR3 nucleotides are TGTGCCAGCAGCCATCCGAGGGCTGAAGCTTTCTTT. This codes for CASSHPRAEAFF.

This chain connects TRBV27 to TRBJ2-3, with TRBD2 as a possible D gene (5 bases). Germline CDR1 is MNHEY and CDR2 is SMNVEV (reference sequence). The length of the CDR3 is 14 residues. V dropped 2 bases and J dropped 12 bases, with 18 bases sitting between them. CDR3 protein: CASSLGGLTNAQYF. In DNA, the CDR3 is TGTGCCAGCAGTTTAGGCGGACTCACTAACGCACAGTATTTT.

J is TRBJ2-2 and V is TRBV28; 7 bases agree with TRBD2. Losses at the gene ends were 7 bases for V and 6 bases for J; bases not matched to a gene: 5. In germline, CDR1 is MDHEN, CDR2 SYDVKM. There are 13 residues in the CDR3. The CDR3 loop reads CASKRGVSGELFF. The CDR3, as DNA: TGTGCCAGCAAACGGGGGGTTTCCGGGGAGCTGTTTTTT.

The chain has TRBV6-2 or TRBV6-3 and TRBJ1-4; D is unresolved. This CDR3 contains 13 residues. Germline V gene lookup returns CDR1 MNHEY and CDR2 SVGEGT. Deletions cut 4 bases from V and 3 bases from J, with 6 bases between. Here the CDR3 DNA reads TGTGCCAGCAGTTTCTTAGCTAATGAAAAACTGTTTTTT. Its translation: CASSFLANEKLFF.

J is TRBJ2-1 and V is TRBV11-2; TRBD2 matches 12 bases. This CDR3 region has 15 residues. In germline, CDR1 is SGHAT, CDR2 FQNNGV. With V trimmed by 7 bases and J by 5 bases, 6 bases remained unmatched. CDR3 sequence reads: CASTPSGGADNEQFF. DNA of the CDR3: TGTGCCAGCACCCCTAGCGGGGGGGCAGACAATGAGCAGTTCTTC.

The chain joins TRBV6-5 to TRBJ1-1, with 10 nucleotides matching TRBD1. Trimming cost V 6 bases and J 7 bases; bases outside gene matches: 8. Germline V lookup: CDR1 MNHEY, CDR2 SVGAGI. The CDR3 contains 14 residues. The CDR3 is CASRPGTGAVEAFF. Here the CDR3 DNA reads TGTGCCAGCAGGCCTGGGACAGGGGCCGTTGAAGCTTTCTTT.

V and J are TRBV29-1 and TRBJ2-7; D not certain. This CDR3 has 14 amino acids. CDR1 and CDR2 from the germline V gene are SQVTM and ANQGSEA. V was cut by 5 bases and J by 1 base, with 15 bases left in between. In nucleotides, the CDR3 is TGCAGCGTTTACAAAGGAGAAACATCCTACGAGCAGTACTTC. Protein product: CSVYKGETSYEQYF.

The chain has TRBV10-3 and TRBJ2-5, with 8 bases lining up with TRBD2. This CDR3 is built from 12 residues. Looked up from germline, CDR1 is ENHRY and CDR2 is SYGVKD. V trimming: 11 bases; J trimming: 5 bases; junction bases outside the gene matches: 7. The CDR3 region is CAAGGAQETQYF. The DNA of the CDR3 is TGTGCCGCCGGGGGGGCCCAGGAGACCCAGTACTTC.

CDR3 sequence: CASSLKSSERNEQFF. Written as DNA, the CDR3 is TGTGCCAGCAGCTTAAAGTCTAGCGAGAGGAATGAGCAGTTCTTC. The chain joins TRBV7-3 to TRBJ2-1; possible D gene TRBD2, 6 bases. Germline V gene sequence: CDR1 SGHTA, CDR2 FQGTGA. V lost 1 base and J 7 bases, leaving 14 bases between the germline ends. This CDR3 has 15 amino acids.

V and J are TRBV2 and TRBJ2-5; the D gene is possibly TRBD2 (6 bases). Germline V gene data show CDR1 as SNHLY and CDR2 as FYNNEI. There are 15 residues in the CDR3. V was pared by 10 bases and J by 5 bases, with 23 bases between. CDR3 protein: CATREGRGAGETQYF. CDR3 sequence (DNA): TGTGCCACTCGAGAGGGGCGGGGAGCTGGGGAGACCCAGTACTTC. Complete variable domain (other parts from reference TRBV2 and TRBJ2-5): EPEVTQTPSHQVTQMGQEVILRCVPISNHLYFYWYRQILGQKVEFLVSFYNNEISEKSEIFDDQFSVERPDGSNFTLKIRSTKLEDSAMYFCATREGRGAGETQYFGPGTRLLVL.

The rearrangement uses TRBV6-1 and TRBJ1-5; 7 positions agree with TRBD1. V lost 0 bases to trimming and J lost 1 base; unmatched junction nucleotides: 3. Germline CDR1 is MNHNS and CDR2 is SASEGT. The CDR3 has 16 residues. The CDR3 region has the DNA TGTGCCAGCAGTGAAGCACAGGGGCTGAGCAATCAGCCCCAGCATTTT. Translated, it gives CASSEAQGLSNQPQHF.

The V gene is TRBV11-3, the J gene TRBJ2-1; possible D gene TRBD1, 6 bases. CDR3 size: 18 residues. V was cut by 5 bases and J by 1 base, with 21 bases left in between. The V gene's germline CDR1 is SGHNT and CDR2 YENEEA. The CDR3 loop reads CASSTSRRAQGSYNEQFF. As DNA, the CDR3 is TGTGCCAGCAGCACATCACGGCGGGCCCAGGGGTCCTACAATGAGCAGTTCTTC.

The rearrangement uses TRBV6-5 and TRBJ1-3; D not resolved. V was shortened by 6 bases and J by 0 bases, with 12 bases between the two germline ends. The germline gives CDR1 MNHEY, CDR2 SVGAGI. The CDR3 sequence is 15 residues long. CDR3 nucleotide sequence: TGTGCCAGCAGGTTAGATACCCACTCTGGAAACACCATATATTTT. Translating it yields CASRLDTHSGNTIYF.

This chain joins TRBV5-8 and TRBJ1-1; TRBD1 matches at 7 bases. Germline V gene data show CDR1 as SGHTS and CDR2 as YDEGEE. The CDR3 has 16 residues. V was clipped by 4 bases and J by 3 bases; unmatched bases: 12. In DNA, the CDR3 is TGTGCCAGCAGCCCACTTTTACAGGGGATTGACACTGAAGCTTTCTTT. It yields the protein CASSPLLQGIDTEAFF.

This chain uses TRBV6-2 or TRBV6-3 with TRBJ2-7; 7 nucleotides line up with TRBD1. The junction had 3 bases not matched to a gene; V was cut back by 5 bases and J by 2 bases. CDR1 and CDR2 from the germline V gene are MNHEY and SVGEGT. This CDR3 has 13 residues. The CDR3 DNA reads TGTGCCAGCAGTAAAGGGGGCCCCTACGAGCAGTACTTC. It specifies CASSKGGPYEQYF.